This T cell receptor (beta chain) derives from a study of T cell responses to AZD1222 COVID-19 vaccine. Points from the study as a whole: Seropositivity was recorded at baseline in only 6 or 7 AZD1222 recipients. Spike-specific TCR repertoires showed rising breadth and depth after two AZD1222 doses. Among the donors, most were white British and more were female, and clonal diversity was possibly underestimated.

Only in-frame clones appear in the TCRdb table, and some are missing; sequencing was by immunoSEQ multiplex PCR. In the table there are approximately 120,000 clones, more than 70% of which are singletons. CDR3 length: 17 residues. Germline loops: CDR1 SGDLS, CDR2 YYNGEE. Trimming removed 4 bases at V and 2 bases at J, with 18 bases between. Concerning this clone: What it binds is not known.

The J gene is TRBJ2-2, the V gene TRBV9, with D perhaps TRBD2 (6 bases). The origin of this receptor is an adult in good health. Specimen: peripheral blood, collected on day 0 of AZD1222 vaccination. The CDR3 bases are TGTGCCAGCAGCTCCCTGGGGGGTCGGCTTAACACCGGGGAGCTGTTTTTT. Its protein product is CASSSLGGRLNTGELFF.